This T cell receptor (beta chain) was retrieved from a study of radiotherapy plus CTLA-4 blockade in lung cancer. Assay: immunoSEQ multiplex PCR; the TCRdb copy retains only in-frame clones and omits some. The table has about 54,000 clones, more than 60% seen once. This CDR3 is 15 amino acids long. CDR1 is SNHLY, CDR2 FYNNEI, per germline. The ends lost 6 bases at V and 0 bases at J; junction bases unmatched: 4. The origin of this receptor is a human donor with non-small cell lung cancer who had a partial response to radiotherapy plus ipilimumab. The specimen comprised peripheral blood, sampled from a patient treated with radiotherapy plus ipilimumab. The rearrangement joins TRBV2 to TRBJ1-5; 8 bases match TRBD1. DNA for the CDR3: TGTGCCAGCAGGACAGGGGTAAATAGCAATCAGCCCCAGCATTTT. Translation gives CASRTGVNSNQPQHF.